This T cell receptor beta chain was profiled in a study of shared clonotypes between healthy human individuals. Study in general: Those who served as donors were two women and a few men between the ages of 18 and 49.

On this clone: Its antigen remains unidentified.

The germline V gene has CDR1 MGHRA and CDR2 YSYEKL. V gave up 4 bases and J gave up 8 bases, with 17 bases separating them. The CDR3 loop spans 14 amino acids. Generated by immunoSEQ multiplex PCR, the TCRdb table keeps only in-frame clones and is missing some. The data hold about 1.1 million clones, with about four fifths observed a single time. CD4+ cells yielded CD45RA+ naive and CD45RA-negative memory subsets. Study-wide results and caveats: In this cohort, only blood was sampled, and tissue repertoires likely differ. In general, naive subsets displayed greater estimated richness than memory subsets did.

Sequenced: memory CD4+ T cells from PBMCs. Subset described: CD45RA-negative fraction. The chain joins TRBV4-1 to TRBJ1-2; D remains unclear. This TCR was sampled from a young man in good health. Some clones in this sample may be carry-over from other donors' samples. The CDR3 nucleotides are TGCGCCAGCAGCCGCATTAGGGTCCTGGAGGGCTACACCTTC. Translating gives CASSRIRVLEGYTF.